These 26 T cell receptor beta chains came from one sample sequenced in a study of T cells in localized non-small cell lung cancer. Profiling relied on immunoSEQ multiplex PCR, and the TCRdb table lists in-frame clones only, not all of them. The repertoire has 25,000 or so clones, approximately 85% of them found once; the top ten carry roughly 4.3%. The sample consisted of peripheral blood, taken before any cancer treatment. Every receptor here comes from a woman between 35 and 70 years old with stage I lung adenocarcinoma.

The V call is TRBV27, the J call TRBJ1-2; a weak D match, TRBD1 (6 bases). V dropped 7 bases and J dropped 3 bases, with 15 bases sitting between them. This CDR3 region has 14 residues. From germline, CDR1 is MNHEY and CDR2 SMNVEV (reference sequence). The CDR3 region is CASTIQGIYYGYTF. As DNA, the CDR3 is TGTGCCAGCACTATTCAGGGGATCTACTATGGCTACACCTTC.

The chain links TRBV4-3 to TRBJ2-2, with unresolved D. This CDR3 has 15 residues. The V gene lost 0 bases and the J gene lost 1 base, with 6 bases spanning the gap. CDR1 and CDR2 from the germline V gene are LGHNA and YSLEER. The DNA of the CDR3 is TGCGCCAGCAGCCAAGACGGTTTGAACACCGGGGAGCTGTTTTTT. Translating gives CASSQDGLNTGELFF.

The V call is TRBV19, the J call TRBJ1-4; D gene ambiguous. CDR3 size: 13 residues. V lost 3 bases, J lost 6 bases, and 8 bases lay in between. Germline V gene lookup returns CDR1 LNHDA and CDR2 SQIVND (reference sequence). The CDR3 sequence is CASSIGVDEKLFF. CDR3 DNA: TGTGCCAGTAGTATCGGGGTCGATGAAAAACTGTTTTTT.

The rearrangement links TRBV6-1 to TRBJ1-4, with 7 bases lining up with TRBD1. The ends lost 6 bases at V and 5 bases at J; junction bases unmatched: 6. This CDR3 is built from 14 residues. CDR1 MNHNS and CDR2 SASEGT come from the germline V gene. CDR3 sequence: CASRRDSGNEKLFF. The CDR3 coding sequence is TGTGCCAGCAGGAGGGACAGCGGGAATGAAAAACTGTTTTTT.

The chain joins TRBV11-3 to TRBJ2-7; TRBD1 agrees at 10 bases. Germline V gives CDR1 SGHNT, CDR2 YENEEA. After removal of 3 bases from V and 5 bases from J, the junction contained 4 bases not matched to a gene. The CDR3 sequence is 14 residues long. CDR3 sequence: CASSFRTGGDEQYF. The CDR3 DNA reads TGTGCCAGCAGCTTCCGGACAGGGGGAGACGAGCAGTACTTC.

The V gene is TRBV7-6, the J gene TRBJ1-1; 7 nucleotides align to TRBD1. The germline V gene has CDR1 SGHVS and CDR2 FNYEAQ. The CDR3 contains 14 residues. J gave up 11 bases and V 1 base, and 10 bases lay outside the gene matches. CDR3 in amino acids: CASSLGAGGSVAFF. The CDR3 region has the DNA TGTGCCAGCAGCTTAGGGGCAGGGGGAAGTGTGGCTTTCTTT.

The chain carries TRBV7-9 and TRBJ2-2; D gene unclear. Germline V lookup: CDR1 SEHNR, CDR2 FQNEAQ (reference sequence). The V gene lost 3 bases and the J gene lost 5 bases, with 10 bases spanning the gap. The CDR3 is 14 residues long. The CDR3 DNA reads TGTGCCAGCAGCTTCCCCCGTCCGACCGGGGAGCTGTTTTTT. Translated, it gives CASSFPRPTGELFF.

The rearrangement uses TRBV14 and TRBJ1-1, with D unclear. The CDR3 extends over 13 amino acids. Germline CDR1 reads SGHDN; CDR2 reads FVKESK. Trimming took off 3 bases at V and 6 bases at J, with 11 bases between the two ends. The CDR3 DNA reads TGTGCCAGCAGCCAGGTGAGGGAATCTGAAGCTTTCTTT. It translates to CASSQVRESEAFF.

The J gene is TRBJ1-6, the V gene TRBV2; D remains ambiguous. Germline-derived CDR1 and CDR2 are SNHLY and FYNNEI. This CDR3 comprises 13 residues. Trimming left V 8 bases short and J 5 bases short, with 10 bases between. CDR3 sequence: CASRSHNNSPLHF. As DNA, the CDR3 is TGTGCCAGCCGAAGTCACAATAATTCACCCCTCCACTTT.

The V call is TRBV19, the J call TRBJ2-7, with D possibly being TRBD1 or TRBD2 (5 bases each). There are 14 residues in the CDR3. Trimming removed 4 bases from V and 4 bases from J, with 14 bases in between. CDR1 is LNHDA, CDR2 SQIVND, per germline (reference sequence). CDR3 sequence reads: CASSSRDGMYEQYF. The CDR3 DNA follows: TGTGCCAGTAGTAGCCGGGACGGAATGTACGAGCAGTACTTC.

The chain couples TRBV6-5 to TRBJ1-3; D is unresolved. The CDR3 consists of 15 residues. The V gene lost 0 bases and the J gene lost 3 bases, with 9 bases spanning the gap. Per germline, CDR1 MNHEY and CDR2 SVGAGI. The CDR3 sequence: CASSYSSPSGNTIYF. Written as DNA, the CDR3 is TGTGCCAGCAGTTACTCGAGCCCGAGTGGAAACACCATATATTTT.

This clone occurred once. The J gene is TRBJ2-7, the V gene TRBV5-5, with D possibly TRBD2 on 6 matching bases. The germline V gene encodes CDR1 SGHKS and CDR2 YYEKEE (reference sequence). V was pared by 3 bases and J by 2 bases, with 6 bases between. The CDR3 extends over 12 amino acids. The CDR3 DNA reads as TGTGCCAGCAGCTGGACTACCTACGAGCAGTACTTC. As protein: CASSWTTYEQYF.

The CDR3 sequence: CASSLGAYAYNEQFF. The CDR3 nucleotides are TGTGCCAGCAGCTTAGGGGCCTACGCCTACAATGAGCAGTTCTTC. The chain has TRBV7-2 and TRBJ2-1; no reliable D call. This CDR3 region has 15 residues. Germline CDR1 is SGHTA and CDR2 is FQGNSA. Deletions cut 1 base from V and 2 bases from J, with 9 bases between. Based on the CDR3 plus reference TRBV7-2 and TRBJ2-1, the full variable domain is GAGVSQSPSNKVTEKGKDVELRCDPISGHTALYWYRQSLGQGLEFLIYFQGNSAPDKSGLPSDRFSAERTGGSVSTLTIQRTQQEDSAVYLCASSLGAYAYNEQFFGPGTRLTVL.

The CDR3 nucleotides read TGTGCCAGCAGATCCCCTCCGGGGCCTGAGGGCTACACCTTC. Translated, it gives CASRSPPGPEGYTF. V is TRBV6-5 and J is TRBJ1-2; TRBD1 might be the D (5 bases). There are 14 residues in the CDR3. The V and J ends lost 6 bases and 8 bases respectively, with 19 bases between them. The V gene's germline CDR1 is MNHEY and CDR2 SVGAGI.

This chain links TRBV7-2 with TRBJ2-3; 10 bases are a match to TRBD1. V dropped 5 bases and J dropped 0; count of bases not matched to a gene: 5. This CDR3 is 16 amino acids long. Germline V CDR1 and CDR2: SGHTA, FQGNSA. CDR3 in amino acids: CASSGGDRGSTDTQYF. In nucleotides, the CDR3 is TGTGCCAGCAGCGGTGGGGACAGGGGAAGCACAGATACGCAGTATTTT.

This clone was detected only a few times. This chain joins TRBV6-1 and TRBJ1-3; D is unclear. Germline V lookup: CDR1 MNHNS, CDR2 SASEGT. The CDR3 length is 13 residues. Trimming stripped 7 bases from V and 0 bases from J, with 7 bases between. The CDR3 DNA is TGTGCCAGCACGGTCCCCTCTGGAAACACCATATATTTT. Amino acids: CASTVPSGNTIYF.

The V call is TRBV19, the J call TRBJ2-7, with D unclear. Germline-derived CDR1 and CDR2 are LNHDA and SQIVND (reference sequence). The CDR3 has 14 residues. Trimming pared 4 bases from V and 7 bases from J, leaving 17 bases between. The CDR3 region is CASSTTAIAREQYF. The CDR3 region has the DNA TGTGCCAGTAGTACCACCGCCATTGCTAGGGAGCAGTACTTC. Full variable domain (rest looked up from reference TRBV19 and TRBJ2-7): DGGITQSPKYLFRKEGQNVTLSCEQNLNHDAMYWYRQDPGQGLRLIYYSQIVNDFQKGDIAEGYSVSREKKESFPLTVTSAQKNPTAFYLCASSTTAIAREQYFGPGTRLTVT.

The chain combines TRBV27 with TRBJ1-5; D gene uncertain. Trimming pared 8 bases from V and 0 bases from J, leaving 14 bases between. There are 15 residues in the CDR3. Germline loops: CDR1 MNHEY, CDR2 SMNVEV (reference sequence). This CDR3 reads CASQLTRHSNQPQHF. In nucleotides, the CDR3 is TGTGCCAGCCAGTTGACGCGGCATAGCAATCAGCCCCAGCATTTT.

This chain connects TRBV7-8 to TRBJ2-1; 7 bases fit TRBD2. The CDR3 is 15 residues long. J lost 9 bases, V lost 7 bases, and 15 bases had no gene match. Germline-derived CDR1 and CDR2 are SGHVS and FQNEAQ. CDR3 protein: CASTSRGEGRVEQFF. The CDR3 DNA follows: TGTGCCAGCACCTCTCGAGGGGAGGGGCGGGTTGAGCAGTTCTTC.

This clone was seen a handful of times. The chain is built from TRBV6-4 and TRBJ2-3, with 7 nucleotides matching TRBD1. V shed 2 bases, J shed 2 bases, and the junction held 4 bases outside the gene matches. CDR1 and CDR2 from the germline V gene are MRHNA and SNTAGT. This CDR3 comprises 15 residues. CDR3 sequence reads: CASSDGTDHTDTQYF. The CDR3, as DNA: TGTGCCAGCAGTGACGGGACAGATCACACAGATACGCAGTATTTT.

This clone has more than one count but fewer than ten. The V gene is TRBV2, the J gene TRBJ1-1; D is unclear. The V end lost 2 bases, the J end lost 4 bases, and 11 bases lay between the germline ends. The CDR3 is 14 amino acids. Germline CDR1 and CDR2: SNHLY and FYNNEI. The CDR3 reads CASSEQGRGTEAFF. Here the CDR3 DNA reads TGTGCCAGCAGTGAACAAGGGCGGGGCACTGAAGCTTTCTTT. Full variable domain (remainder filled in from reference TRBV2 and TRBJ1-1): EPEVTQTPSHQVTQMGQEVILRCVPISNHLYFYWYRQILGQKVEFLVSFYNNEISEKSEIFDDQFSVERPDGSNFTLKIRSTKLEDSAMYFCASSEQGRGTEAFFGQGTRLTVV.

This rearrangement joins TRBV6-5 to TRBJ1-2; 9 nucleotides align to TRBD1. Germline V lookup: CDR1 MNHEY, CDR2 SVGAGI. The CDR3 has 13 residues. V was pared by 6 bases and J by 10 bases, with 9 bases of the junction left unmatched. This CDR3 is CASRPGQGRDYTF. The CDR3 DNA reads TGTGCCAGCAGACCCGGACAGGGGAGGGACTACACCTTC.

The V call is TRBV2, the J call TRBJ2-5, with 8 bases that match TRBD2. J was trimmed by 5 bases and V by 5 bases; bases with no gene match: 16. The CDR3 runs 17 residues. Germline V gene lookup returns CDR1 SNHLY and CDR2 FYNNEI. The CDR3 here is CASSSRGAGGPRETQYF. DNA of the CDR3: TGTGCCAGCAGTTCCCGCGGGGCGGGGGGCCCCCGGGAGACCCAGTACTTC.

The chain links TRBV28 to TRBJ1-2; no firm D call. The CDR3 totals 14 residues. Germline CDR1 is MDHEN and CDR2 is SYDVKM. Trimming took off 3 bases at V and 4 bases at J, with 12 bases between the two ends. CDR3 amino acids: CASSLEPNLYGYTF. Written as DNA, the CDR3 is TGTGCCAGCAGTTTGGAGCCGAACCTCTATGGCTACACCTTC.

V and J are TRBV4-3 and TRBJ1-4; D gene unclear. Germline assignment: CDR1 LGHNA and CDR2 YSLEER. The CDR3 has 17 residues. Trimming pared 0 bases from V and 7 bases from J, leaving 18 bases between. CDR3 residues: CASSQDRDITPFEKLFF. CDR3 DNA sequence: TGCGCCAGCAGCCAAGATCGAGACATAACCCCATTTGAAAAACTGTTTTTT.

The J gene is TRBJ2-5, the V gene TRBV6-5; 7 bases align to TRBD2. CDR1 and CDR2 from the germline V gene are MNHEY and SVGAGI. The CDR3 sequence is 15 residues long. V trimming: 6 bases; J trimming: 5 bases; junction bases outside the gene matches: 12. CDR3 sequence (DNA): TGTGCCAGCAGCCTCACGGGACTAACTCGGGAGACCCAGTACTTC. This translates into CASSLTGLTRETQYF.